This T cell receptor (beta chain) emerged from a study of T-cell memory formation after mild COVID-19. cDNA libraries for TCR alpha and TCR beta, carrying sample barcodes and UMIs, came from 5'RACE with constant-segment primers. TCRdb independently ran MiXCR on the 5' RACE reads; one entry per CDR3 protein. The sample includes more than 110,000 distinct CDR3 sequences, 14% to 15% of them seen just once. The V end was cut by 6 bases, the J end by 7 bases, with 9 bases between. CDR1 and CDR2 (germline): MNHEY, SMNVEV (reference sequence). The CDR3 extends over 11 amino acids. Comments on this clonotype: Antigen: not known.

Notes on the study in general: Contracting CD4+ clones sat mainly in CM and EM; CD8+ in EMRA.

Material for sequencing was PBMCs or a T cell subset sorted from them (not recorded which). This receptor was taken from an adult woman who had mild COVID-19 (a few samples of this study predate the infection). Cell type and time point are not known. The gene calls are TRBV27 and TRBJ1-2, with D uncertain. The CDR3 loop reads CASRDLRGYTF. The CDR3 nucleotides read TGTGCCAGCAGGGACCTCCGTGGCTACACCTTC.